These 13 T cell receptor beta chains originate from one sample sequenced in a study of read filtering for tumor transcriptome and immune sequencing. Molecular barcoded adaptors covering alpha/delta and beta/gamma chains were used on approximately 400 ng RNA. TCRdb redid the calling of the reads with MiXCR, one entry per CDR3 protein. The table includes some 120,000 distinct CDR3 sequences, 10% to 15% detected once. Sample: a population of CD138-negative cells sorted from bone marrow. These receptors originate from a donor at least 40 years old with multiple myeloma.

This clonotype was counted at least ten times. The chain has TRBV7-9 and TRBJ1-2; D is possibly TRBD1 (5 bases). The CDR3 is made up of 12 amino acids. Trimming removed 3 bases at V and 6 bases at J, with 8 bases between. The germline CDR1 and CDR2 sequences are SEHNR and FQNEAQ (reference sequence). CDR3: CASSFGRDGYTF. The CDR3 nucleotides are TGTGCCAGCAGCTTTGGCAGGGATGGCTACACCTTC.

The table lists this clonotype with a few counts. This chain joins TRBV7-9 and TRBJ2-1; no reliable D call. V shed 5 bases and J shed 8 bases, with 7 bases lying between them. Germline CDR1 SEHNR, CDR2 FQNEAQ (reference sequence). This CDR3 has 11 amino acids. As DNA, the CDR3 is TGTGCCAGCAGCCCGAGCCATGAGCAGTTCTTC. It codes for CASSPSHEQFF.

The sample holds many counts of this clonotype. The chain has TRBV7-9 and TRBJ1-1; no firm D call. The germline CDR1 and CDR2 sequences are SEHNR and FQNEAQ (reference sequence). V dropped 2 bases and J dropped 3 bases, with 13 bases sitting between them. The CDR3 spans 15 residues. The CDR3 DNA is TGTGCCAGCAGCTTAAGTAGCGGGTCCTACACTGAAGCTTTCTTT. It codes for CASSLSSGSYTEAFF.

With regard to this clonotype: The conserved phenylalanine or tryptophan normally closing the CDR3 is absent here, so this likely arose from a read error. The chain carries TRBV10-3 and TRBJ2-5; D not certain. This CDR3 has 13 amino acids. Germline V gene lookup returns CDR1 ENHRY and CDR2 SYGVKD. The CDR3, as DNA: TGTGCCATCAGTGAGTCTACCCAAGAGGCCCAGTACCTC. It specifies CAISESTQEAQYL.

V gene TRBV18 combines with J gene TRBJ1-1; D is undetermined. The germline V gene encodes CDR1 KGHSH and CDR2 LQKENI. Deletions cut 0 bases from V and 7 bases from J, with 24 bases between. This CDR3 has 18 residues. CDR3 in amino acids: CASSPPRSFGGSLGEAFF. CDR3 bases: TGTGCCAGCTCACCACCGAGGAGCTTCGGCGGGAGCTTGGGTGAAGCTTTCTTT.

Notes on this clonotype: A read error may account for a junction end that differs from germline. This rearrangement joins TRBV3-1 to TRBJ1-5, with 7 nucleotides matching TRBD1. The germline V gene encodes CDR1 LGHDT and CDR2 YNNKEL (reference sequence). The CDR3 is 16 amino acids. CDR3: CASSQGQGVGNQPQLF. DNA of the CDR3: TGTGCCAGCAGCCAAGGACAGGGCGTTGGCAATCAGCCCCAGCTTTTT.

This clonotype was found a few times. A much more abundant neighbour one base away suggests this may be a read error. The V gene is TRBV6-5, the J gene TRBJ1-1, with D maybe TRBD1 (6 bases). CDR1 MNHEY and CDR2 SVGAGI come from the germline V gene. This CDR3 contains 13 residues. The CDR3 bases are TGTGCCAGCAGGCAAGGGGGTGGCACTGATGCTTTCTTT. Translating it yields CASRQGGGTDAFF.

This clonotype turned up a few times. The J gene is TRBJ2-2, the V gene TRBV5-1; no firm D call. The CDR3 sequence is 14 residues long. Trimming pared 3 bases from V and 1 base from J, leaving 7 bases between. The germline V gene has CDR1 SGHRS and CDR2 YFSETQ. In DNA form, the CDR3 reads TGCGCCAGCAGCTCCACACTGAACACCGGGGAGCTGTTTTTT. Its protein product is CASSSTLNTGELFF.

This clonotype was recorded a few times. The rearrangement links TRBV29-1 to TRBJ2-4; 8 nucleotides agree with TRBD1. The CDR3 covers 12 residues. V gave up 5 bases and J gave up 6 bases; unmatched junction bases: 3. The V gene's germline CDR1 is SQVTM and CDR2 ANQGSEA. CDR3 loop: CSVNDRGNIQYF. CDR3 in DNA: TGCAGCGTTAATGACAGGGGAAACATTCAGTACTTC.

The chain carries TRBV11-2 and TRBJ2-3; D may be TRBD1 (7 bases). Trimming took 0 bases from V and 2 from J, leaving 15 bases between them. CDR3 size: 17 residues. The germline V gene has CDR1 SGHAT and CDR2 FQNNGV. The CDR3 loop reads CASSLDIAGGITDTQYF. In nucleotides, the CDR3 is TGTGCCAGCAGCTTAGATATCGCAGGGGGGATCACAGATACGCAGTATTTT.

Turning to this clonotype: The CDR3 does not close with the conserved phenylalanine or tryptophan, likely indicating a read error. The DNA of the CDR3 is TGTGCCAGCAGTGAAGGTTTCAATGAGCAGTTCCTC. Its translation is CASSEGFNEQFL. This chain uses TRBV2 with TRBJ2-1; D is undetermined. CDR3 length: 12 residues. CDR1 and CDR2 from the germline V gene are SNHLY and FYNNEI. V shed 1 base and J shed 6 bases, with 4 bases lying between them.

With regard to this clonotype: A much bigger clone sits one base away, suggesting this may be a read error. The V and J genes are TRBV10-3 and TRBJ2-1; D is undetermined. Trimming left V 10 bases short and J 5 bases short, with 15 bases between. This CDR3 region has 13 residues. Germline V CDR1 and CDR2: ENHRY, SYGVKD. The CDR3 spells CATERGIHNEQFF. The CDR3 DNA follows: TGTGCCACCGAGAGAGGAATCCACAATGAGCAGTTCTTC.

Many counts were recorded for this clonotype. This rearrangement joins TRBV5-1 to TRBJ2-7; D perhaps matches TRBD1 (6 bases). V was pared by 5 bases and J by 4 bases, with 10 bases between. This CDR3 spans 12 amino acids. CDR1 is SGHRS and CDR2 is YFSETQ in the germline V gene. Here the CDR3 reads CASRLQGYEQYF. The DNA of the CDR3 is TGCGCCAGCAGATTACAGGGATACGAGCAGTACTTC.